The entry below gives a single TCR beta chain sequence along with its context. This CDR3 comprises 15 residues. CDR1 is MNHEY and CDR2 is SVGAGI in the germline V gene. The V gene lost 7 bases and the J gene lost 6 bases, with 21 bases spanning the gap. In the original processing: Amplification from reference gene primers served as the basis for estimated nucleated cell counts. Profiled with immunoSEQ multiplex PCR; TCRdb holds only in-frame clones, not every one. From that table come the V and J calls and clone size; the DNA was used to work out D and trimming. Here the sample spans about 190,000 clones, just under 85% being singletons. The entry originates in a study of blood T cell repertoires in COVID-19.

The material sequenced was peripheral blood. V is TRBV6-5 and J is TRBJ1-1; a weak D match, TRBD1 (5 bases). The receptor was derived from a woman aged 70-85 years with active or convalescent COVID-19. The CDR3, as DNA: TGTGCCAGCAAATCGGGAGGGGAGTGGGCGCCTGAAGCTTTCTTT. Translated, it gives CASKSGGEWAPEAFF.